This TCR beta chain was obtained from a study of blood T cell repertoires in COVID-19. Study details: Sample material is recorded as cDNA or gDNA derived from T cells, B-cell-depleted T cells, or PBMCs.

Unmatched junction bases numbered 6, after V lost 0 bases and J lost 4 bases. Germline V gene data show CDR1 as SGDLS and CDR2 as YYNGEE. The CDR3 is 16 residues long. Clones were sequenced by immunoSEQ multiplex PCR, and TCRdb holds only the in-frame ones, with some missing. The sample has hundreds of thousands of clones, around 87% seen once. Participant-reported clinical history was the basis for cohort assignment. The sequence was collected from a woman aged 25 to 39 with acute COVID-19. The specimen sequenced was PBMCs or T cells enriched from blood (not recorded which). The genes are TRBV9 and TRBJ2-2, with TRBD1 matching over 7 bases. The CDR3 protein is CASSVGTGGSTGELFF. Written as DNA, the CDR3 is TGTGCCAGCAGCGTAGGGACAGGAGGCTCCACCGGGGAGCTGTTTTTT.